This T cell receptor beta chain was recovered during a study of graft-versus-host responses after intestinal transplantation. This CDR3 has 16 residues. V was cut by 4 bases and J by 3 bases, with 13 bases left in between. Germline CDR1 and CDR2: MNHEY and SMNVEV (reference sequence). Points on this clone: Its specificity is not known.

Profiled with immunoSEQ multiplex PCR; TCRdb holds only in-frame clones, not every one. The repertoire holds around 130,000 clones, with 85% to 95% as singletons. The sample in question was unstimulated CD4+ T cells sorted from spleen or lymph node cells, obtained before intestinal transplant. This sequence originates from a human donor who received an intestinal transplant. This chain joins TRBV27 and TRBJ2-6, with D unresolved. CDR3 DNA: TGTGCCAGCAGTTCCCTAACACTGGGTGGGGCCAACGTCCTGACTTTC. Its protein is CASSSLTLGGANVLTF.